Listed below are T cell receptor beta chains from one sample, sequenced in a study of blood T cell repertoires in COVID-19. Produced via immunoSEQ multiplex PCR; TCRdb's table is partial and in-frame only. The sample records approximately 300,000 clones, around 89% being singletons. Source material: peripheral blood. The receptors were sampled from a woman in her fifties or sixties with active or convalescent COVID-19. Each CDR3 is given with its conserved first and last residue. Fields, in order: V gene, J gene, clone size, D gene, CDR3 protein, CDR3 DNA. A D gene is named only where the DNA matches it firmly. Size values are once, few and many counts, or a class for expanded clones, and some rows have none.

TRBV15	TRBJ1-6	-	-	CATSRDLRDNSPLHF	TGTGCCACCAGCAGAGATTTGCGGGATAATTCACCCCTCCACTTT
TRBV5-4	TRBJ2-6	-	-	CASSFEERGSGANVLTF	TGTGCCAGCAGCTTCGAAGAACGGGGCTCTGGGGCCAACGTCCTGACTTTC
TRBV4-3	TRBJ2-1	-	-	CASSQDMQGYNEQFF	TGCGCCAGCAGCCAAGATATGCAGGGCTACAATGAGCAGTTCTTC
TRBV27	TRBJ1-1	-	-	CASSLRGINTEAFF	TGTGCCAGCAGTCTCAGGGGAATAAACACTGAAGCTTTCTTT
TRBV6-5	TRBJ1-2	-	TRBD1	CASSNRDRAFYTF	TGTGCCAGCAGTAATCGGGACAGGGCCTTCTACACCTTC
TRBV11-2	TRBJ2-1	-	TRBD1	CASSLETGYTYNEQFF	TGTGCCAGCAGCTTAGAGACAGGGTATACCTACAATGAGCAGTTCTTC
TRBV7-8	TRBJ2-1	-	TRBD2	CASSLSVAGGRFF	TGTGCCAGCAGCTTAAGTGTTGCGGGGGGTCGGTTCTTC
TRBV15	TRBJ1-5	-	-	CATSRDGQYNQPQHF	TGTGCCACCAGCAGAGATGGGCAGTACAATCAGCCCCAGCATTTT
TRBV5-1	TRBJ1-4	-	TRBD1	CASSSGAGGTEKLFF	TGCGCCAGCAGTTCGGGGGCAGGGGGCACTGAAAAACTGTTTTTT
TRBV6-1	TRBJ1-2	-	-	CASSEEMVGRVGYGYTF	TGTGCCAGCAGTGAGGAAATGGTTGGGAGGGTTGGCTATGGCTACACCTTC
TRBV7-3	TRBJ2-2	once	-	CASSLMRGSPTGELFF	TGTGCCAGCAGCTTAATGCGGGGATCCCCCACCGGGGAGCTGTTTTTT
TRBV7-7	TRBJ2-2	-	-	CASSSQPGDTGELFF	TGTGCTAGCAGCTCCCAACCAGGGGACACCGGGGAGCTGTTTTTT
TRBV5-1	TRBJ1-4	few	-	CASSISTATNEKLFF	TGCGCCAGCAGCATCTCAACGGCAACTAATGAAAAACTGTTTTTT
TRBV30	TRBJ1-5	-	TRBD1	CAWSVGTGGSNQPQHF	TGTGCCTGGAGTGTAGGGACAGGGGGAAGCAATCAGCCCCAGCATTTT
TRBV10-3	TRBJ2-7	once	-	CAISVTASYEQYF	TGTGCCATCAGTGTCACAGCCTCCTACGAGCAGTACTTC
TRBV14	TRBJ2-6	-	-	CASSPPPGISGANVLTF	TGTGCCAGCAGCCCTCCTCCAGGGATCTCTGGGGCCAACGTCCTGACTTTC
TRBV2	TRBJ1-2	-	-	CASSEGTLGANYGYTF	TGTGCCAGCAGTGAAGGAACCCTTGGAGCTAACTATGGCTACACCTTC
TRBV2	TRBJ1-1	-	TRBD1	CASSGANRGVGTEAFF	TGTGCCAGCAGTGGGGCAAACAGGGGCGTAGGCACTGAAGCTTTCTTT
TRBV2	TRBJ1-3	-	-	CASAGDPRSGNTIYF	TGTGCCAGTGCGGGGGACCCTCGCTCTGGAAACACCATATATTTT
TRBV4-2	TRBJ1-4	-	-	CASSQTMLFGEKLFF	TGTGCCAGCAGCCAGACAATGCTATTCGGTGAAAAACTGTTTTTT
TRBV11-2	TRBJ2-1	-	TRBD2	CASSFPRGGRINEQFF	TGTGCCAGCAGCTTCCCGCGGGGGGGCCGTATCAATGAGCAGTTCTTC
TRBV20-1	TRBJ2-1	-	-	CSASGTVYNEQFF	TGCAGTGCTAGTGGGACTGTTTACAATGAGCAGTTCTTC
TRBV5-1	TRBJ2-5	-	TRBD2	CASSGTSQETQYF	TGCGCCAGCAGCGGGACTAGCCAAGAGACCCAGTACTTC
TRBV29-1	TRBJ1-2	once	-	CSVDGRGYGYTF	TGCAGCGTTGATGGCAGGGGCTATGGCTACACCTTC
TRBV5-1	TRBJ1-1	-	-	CASSPDSNTEAFF	TGCGCCAGCAGCCCGGACTCGAACACTGAAGCTTTCTTT
TRBV7-9	TRBJ1-5	-	TRBD1	CASSLGTGASNQPQHF	TGTGCCAGCAGCTTAGGTACAGGGGCCTCCAATCAGCCCCAGCATTTT
TRBV6-6	TRBJ2-2	-	TRBD1	CASSYRTGGPTGELFF	TGTGCCAGCAGTTACCGAACAGGGGGTCCCACCGGGGAGCTGTTTTTT
TRBV6-6	TRBJ1-3	-	-	CASSDGTTGGNTIYF	TGTGCCAGCAGTGACGGGACGACAGGCGGAAACACCATATATTTT
TRBV29-1	TRBJ2-4	-	TRBD2	CSVDTPRGGGNIQYF	TGCAGCGTTGATACCCCAAGGGGCGGGGGGAACATTCAGTACTTC
TRBV3-1/TRBV3-2	TRBJ1-2	-	-	CASSQGRGAGYGYTF	TGTGCCAGCAGCCAAGGGCGCGGGGCCGGCTATGGCTACACCTTC
TRBV5-8	TRBJ1-1	-	-	CASSRTATYLNTEAFF	TGTGCCAGCAGCCGGACAGCCACCTACCTGAACACTGAAGCTTTCTTT
TRBV9	TRBJ2-2	once	-	CASSVEPRTNTGELFF	TGTGCCAGCAGCGTAGAACCTAGAACTAACACCGGGGAGCTGTTTTTT
TRBV15	TRBJ2-7	-	TRBD1	CATSRDPQGAYEQYF	TGTGCCACCAGCAGAGATCCCCAGGGGGCTTACGAGCAGTACTTC
TRBV5-1	TRBJ1-6	-	-	CASSLVTGWGNSPLHF	TGCGCCAGCAGCTTGGTTACAGGGTGGGGGAATTCACCCCTCCACTTT
TRBV6-5	TRBJ1-3	-	-	CASSYLGQSSGNTIYF	TGTGCCAGCAGTTATCTGGGGCAATCCTCTGGAAACACCATATATTTT
TRBV30	TRBJ1-1	few	-	CAWSVTFRGSAFF	TGTGCCTGGAGTGTAACATTTAGGGGGTCAGCTTTCTTT
TRBV7-2	TRBJ1-1	-	TRBD1	CASSSTDRVAFF	TGTGCCAGCAGCTCGACGGACAGGGTAGCTTTCTTT
TRBV6-2/TRBV6-3	TRBJ2-7	-	TRBD1	CASSSGQGSPDF	TGTGCCAGCAGTTCTGGACAGGGTTCCCCGGACTTC
TRBV4-1	TRBJ2-7	once	-	CASSQERGSTYEQYF	TGCGCCAGCAGCCAAGAAAGAGGGAGTACCTACGAGCAGTACTTC
TRBV12-3/TRBV12-4	TRBJ1-2	few	-	CASSLGQNYGYTF	TGTGCCAGCAGTTTAGGGCAGAACTATGGCTACACCTTC
TRBV5-4	TRBJ2-7	-	TRBD2	CASSLIGGGYEQYF	TGTGCCAGCAGCTTGATCGGCGGGGGGTACGAGCAGTACTTC
TRBV10-3	TRBJ2-2	-	-	CATNAQGVGANTGELFF	TGTGCCACAAATGCTCAGGGTGTAGGCGCGAACACCGGGGAGCTGTTTTTT
TRBV4-1	TRBJ1-2	-	-	CASSQVVENGYTF	TGCGCCAGCAGCCAAGTGGTGGAGAACGGCTACACCTTC
TRBV5-6	TRBJ2-7	-	TRBD1	CASRQEGGQGFREQYF	TGTGCCAGCAGGCAGGAAGGCGGACAGGGTTTTAGGGAGCAGTACTTC
TRBV7-9	TRBJ1-6	-	-	CATADRSSYNSPLHF	TGTGCCACCGCCGACAGGAGCTCCTATAATTCACCCCTCCACTTT
TRBV15	TRBJ1-2	-	TRBD1	CATSRDQGAYGYTF	TGTGCCACCAGCAGAGATCAGGGGGCGTATGGCTACACCTTC
TRBV19	TRBJ1-2	-	TRBD1	CASSRTGTGSFYGYTF	TGTGCCAGTAGTCGGACCGGGACAGGGTCATTTTATGGCTACACCTTC
TRBV3-1/TRBV3-2	TRBJ2-1	-	TRBD2	CASSVGTSGINEQFF	TGTGCCAGCAGCGTCGGGACTAGCGGGATCAATGAGCAGTTCTTC
TRBV6-2/TRBV6-3	TRBJ1-1	-	TRBD1	CASSLRTGLVAFF	TGTGCCAGCAGCCTCCGGACAGGTCTGGTAGCTTTCTTT
TRBV7-9	TRBJ2-3	-	-	CASSLRGSGSTDTQYF	TGTGCCAGCAGCTTAAGGGGCAGTGGGAGCACAGATACGCAGTATTTT
TRBV3-1/TRBV3-2	TRBJ1-2	-	-	CASSQDRGRGYTF	TGTGCCAGCAGCCAAGACAGGGGCAGAGGCTACACCTTC
TRBV10-3	TRBJ2-2	-	TRBD2	CAISITSSGITGELFF	TGTGCCATCAGTATAACGAGTAGCGGGATCACCGGGGAGCTGTTTTTT
TRBV12-5	TRBJ1-2	-	TRBD1	CASGPNRGLHGYTF	TGTGCTAGTGGTCCCAACAGGGGGTTACATGGCTACACCTTC
TRBV2	TRBJ1-2	-	TRBD1	CAVLKDRLEVYGYTF	TGTGCCGTTTTGAAGGACAGGCTTGAGGTTTATGGCTACACCTTC
TRBV18	TRBJ1-1	-	-	CASSPSGNTEAFF	TGTGCCAGCTCACCAAGTGGCAACACTGAAGCTTTCTTT
TRBV7-8	TRBJ1-2	-	-	CASSEEALLNYGYTF	TGTGCCAGCAGCGAAGAAGCCCTTTTAAACTATGGCTACACCTTC
TRBV6-6	TRBJ2-3	-	TRBD2	CASSYRERERTDTQYF	TGTGCCAGCAGTTATCGCGAGCGGGAGCGGACAGATACGCAGTATTTT
TRBV14	TRBJ1-2	-	TRBD1	CASSQVPGQEPNYGYTF	TGTGCCAGCAGCCAAGTCCCGGGACAGGAACCTAACTATGGCTACACCTTC